This TCR beta chain was profiled in a study of cytomegalovirus exposure and HLA in healthy donors. Study-level points and caveats: Sequencing likely produced, as an artifact, a cluster of highly shared sequence variants. In a later analysis, at a false discovery rate of 0.05, roughly 18,000 TCR beta sequences were associated with HLA alleles. Reportedly, fewer N-insertions than the approximately 650-donor mean appeared in an Asian-associated ancestry cluster in a later analysis.

As to this clone: Its antigen is unknown.

V lost 0 bases, J lost 7 bases, and 12 bases lay in between. The CDR3 loop spans 14 amino acids. Germline-derived CDR1 and CDR2 are GTSNPN and SVGIG (reference sequence). Primers for the PCR totalled 60 Vbeta and 13 Jbeta. Method: immunoSEQ multiplex PCR; TCRdb's copy keeps in-frame clones and lacks some. The sample shows 150,000 to 200,000 clones, roughly 67% of them seen only once. The origin of this receptor is a woman under 30 in good health and CMV-seropositive. The chain links TRBV30 to TRBJ2-2, with D unresolved. Sequenced: PBMCs. The CDR3 loop reads CAWSVSRYNGELFF. The CDR3 DNA follows: TGTGCCTGGAGTGTTTCCAGGTATAACGGGGAGCTGTTTTTT.